Following are 26 T cell receptor beta chains from one sample sequenced in a study of vaccination effects on CD4 cells after COVID-19. Once cultured for approximately ten days, the cells underwent separation to obtain CD4+ T cells. Each participant was administered two doses of either the BNT162b2 or the mRNA-1273 vaccine. No cognate antigen is known for these TCRs. TCRdb keeps only in-frame clones here, not all; method: immunoSEQ multiplex PCR. The sample holds roughly 30,000 clones, 70% to 85% seen once. Sequencing used CD4+ T cells from PBMCs cultured without peptide, obtained after COVID-19 vaccination. These receptors originate from a human donor who received a COVID-19 vaccine.

Judged by abundance, this clone is medium-sized (0.01 to 0.1%). At one end, the junction sequence differs from germline, possibly due to a read error. V usage is TRBV5-5 and J usage is TRBJ2-1, with D perhaps matching TRBD2 (5 bases). This CDR3 is built from 13 residues. Germline-derived CDR1 and CDR2 are SGHKS and YYEKEE (reference sequence). The DNA of the CDR3 is TGTGCCAGCAGGTTGGACTTCGTGAATGAGCAGTTCTTC. It codes for CASRLDFVNEQFF.

A single count supports this clone. The chain joins TRBV18 to TRBJ2-2, with a tentative D call TRBD2 (5 bases). Looked up from germline, CDR1 is KGHSH and CDR2 is LQKENI. The CDR3 length is 14 residues. V was trimmed by 3 bases and J by 7 bases, leaving 12 bases between them. The CDR3, as DNA: TGTGCCAGCTCACCCCTGACGCGGGTCGGGGAGCTGTTTTTT. Translation gives CASSPLTRVGELFF.

Remarks on this clone: Other DNA sequences in this specimen translate into the identical CDR3. The rearrangement joins TRBV7-2 to TRBJ1-2, with D hard to call. This CDR3 comprises 12 residues. Trimming removed 4 bases at V and 2 bases at J, with 5 bases between. Germline V CDR1 and CDR2: SGHTA, FQGNSA. The CDR3 coding sequence is TGTGCCAGCAGCTATACAAACTATGGCTACACCTTC. This codes for CASSYTNYGYTF.

The CDR3 loop reads CAISEQGNKETQYF. Here the CDR3 DNA reads TGTGCCATCAGTGAACAGGGGAATAAAGAGACCCAGTACTTC. The V call is TRBV10-3, the J call TRBJ2-5; 7 nucleotides align to TRBD1. There are 14 residues in the CDR3. V was clipped by 3 bases and J by 3 bases; unmatched bases: 4. From germline, CDR1 is ENHRY and CDR2 SYGVKD.

The genes are TRBV5-4 and TRBJ2-5; 7 nucleotides align to TRBD1. There are 15 residues in the CDR3. Germline values: CDR1 SGHNT, CDR2 YYREEE (reference sequence). The V and J ends lost 5 bases and 5 bases, in that order; junction bases with no gene match: 12. The CDR3 reads CASSNPTGQRETQYF. The CDR3 bases are TGTGCCAGCAGTAACCCGACGGGACAGCGGGAGACCCAGTACTTC.

The rearrangement uses TRBV5-5 and TRBJ1-1; 8 bases fit TRBD1. The CDR3 covers 15 residues. V trimming: 2 bases; J trimming: 5 bases; junction bases outside the gene matches: 8. Looked up from germline, CDR1 is SGHKS and CDR2 is YYEKEE (reference sequence). The CDR3 loop is CASSFSGGGGTEAFF. DNA for the CDR3: TGTGCCAGCAGCTTCTCAGGGGGCGGGGGGACTGAAGCTTTCTTT.

The chain recombines TRBV3-1 (or the pseudogene TRBV3-2) with TRBJ1-5; 10 bases line up with TRBD1. From germline, CDR1 is LGHDT and CDR2 YNNKEL (reference sequence). The V and J ends lost 1 base and 3 bases, in that order; junction bases with no gene match: 3. This CDR3 is 16 amino acids long. This CDR3 is CASSQGDRGFNQPQHF. CDR3 in DNA: TGTGCCAGCAGCCAAGGGGACAGGGGCTTCAATCAGCCCCAGCATTTT.

The V and J genes are TRBV10-3 and TRBJ2-7; D gene unclear. The CDR3 consists of 14 residues. Trimming removed 3 bases from V and 1 base from J, with 10 bases in between. Germline-derived CDR1 and CDR2 are ENHRY and SYGVKD. In DNA, the CDR3 is TGTGCCATCAGTGAAGGTGGGCCTTCCTACGAGCAGTACTTC. Translation: CAISEGGPSYEQYF.

V usage is TRBV28 and J usage is TRBJ2-7; D ambiguous. Germline lookup yields CDR1 MDHEN and CDR2 SYDVKM. The CDR3 totals 14 residues. Trimming stripped 6 bases from V and 2 bases from J, with 14 bases between. Written as DNA, the CDR3 is TGTGCCAGCAGCGGCGATGGTCGCGCCTACGAGCAGTACTTC. It yields the protein CASSGDGRAYEQYF.

V gene TRBV6-1 combines with J gene TRBJ1-1; D unresolved. Deletions cut 3 bases from V and 6 bases from J, with 11 bases between. Germline V gene lookup returns CDR1 MNHNS and CDR2 SASEGT. CDR3 length equals 13 residues. The CDR3 bases are TGTGCCAGCAGTGAGGTCGAAACCTCTGAAGCTTTCTTT. It encodes CASSEVETSEAFF.

V and J are TRBV13 and TRBJ2-1, with TRBD2 as a possible D gene (6 bases). V was cut by 4 bases and J by 9 bases, with 10 bases left in between. CDR1 is PRHDT and CDR2 is FYEKMQ in the germline V gene (reference sequence). The length of the CDR3 is 12 residues. CDR3 DNA: TGTGCCAGCAGCTCGACCGGGAGTGAGCAGTTCTTC. This translates into CASSSTGSEQFF.

This rearrangement joins TRBV6-6 to TRBJ1-1; weak D call: TRBD1 (6 bases). This CDR3 has 16 amino acids. The germline CDR1 and CDR2 sequences are MNHNY and SVGAGI (reference sequence). Deletions cut 3 bases from V and 0 bases from J, with 14 bases between. The CDR3 nucleotides read TGTGCCAGCAGTTATGCAGAGGGACACCTGAACACTGAAGCTTTCTTT. Translated: CASSYAEGHLNTEAFF.

The chain combines TRBV19 with TRBJ2-1; D not resolved. This CDR3 contains 14 residues. The germline gives CDR1 LNHDA, CDR2 SQIVND (reference sequence). Trimming removed 0 bases at V and 3 bases at J, with 6 bases between. CDR3 amino acids: CASSIEGSYNEQFF. The CDR3 bases are TGTGCCAGTAGTATAGAGGGCAGCTACAATGAGCAGTTCTTC.

CDR3 protein: CASSGGASYEQYF. The DNA of the CDR3 is TGTGCCAGCAGCGGGGGGGCCTCCTACGAGCAGTACTTC. V and J are TRBV4-2 and TRBJ2-7; tentative D call: TRBD2 (7 bases). Germline values: CDR1 LGHNA, CDR2 YNFKEQ. The CDR3 has 13 residues. Trimming stripped 5 bases from V and 0 bases from J, with 8 bases between.

The V and J genes are TRBV4-2 and TRBJ2-6; no clear D. The germline V gene encodes CDR1 LGHNA and CDR2 YNFKEQ. The CDR3 length is 17 residues. V lost 0 bases and J 0 bases, leaving 9 bases between the germline ends. The CDR3 coding sequence is TGTGCCAGCAGCCAAGAAAACGGTCGCTCTGGGGCCAACGTCCTGACTTTC. It yields the protein CASSQENGRSGANVLTF.

The CDR3 sequence is CSVGGQGYGETQYF. The DNA of the CDR3 is TGCAGCGTTGGGGGACAGGGTTACGGAGAGACCCAGTACTTC. The chain uses TRBV29-1 and TRBJ2-5; 9 positions agree with TRBD1. Unmatched junction bases numbered 7, after V lost 4 bases and J lost 4 bases. The CDR3 covers 14 residues. Per germline, CDR1 SQVTM and CDR2 ANQGSEA.

This clone was recorded a few times. In nucleotides, the CDR3 is TGTGCCTGGAGTACCAATTGGGGTGGTAATTCACCCCTCCACTTT. Amino acids: CAWSTNWGGNSPLHF. This sequence joins TRBV30 and TRBJ1-6; D remains ambiguous. Germline values: CDR1 GTSNPN, CDR2 SVGIG (reference sequence). CDR3 length: 15 amino acids. V shed 2 bases and J shed 6 bases, with 14 bases lying between them.

J is TRBJ1-2 and V is TRBV7-9, with D perhaps matching TRBD1 (5 bases). Trimming removed 5 bases from V and 4 bases from J, with 17 bases in between. The CDR3 totals 15 residues. Germline V gene lookup returns CDR1 SEHNR and CDR2 FQNEAQ (reference sequence). CDR3 nucleotide sequence: TGTGCCAGCAGCCTAACAACGCAAACAGGCTATGGCTACACCTTC. This encodes CASSLTTQTGYGYTF.

In nucleotides, the CDR3 is TGTGCCACCAAGGAAGTGGCCTCCCAAAAAGCTTTCTTT. The encoded protein is CATKEVASQKAFF. This chain uses TRBV15 with TRBJ1-1; D is unclear. Germline V gene data show CDR1 as LNHNV and CDR2 as YYDKDF (reference sequence). Deletions cut 7 bases from V and 9 bases from J, with 18 bases between. The CDR3 loop spans 13 amino acids.

The rearrangement uses TRBV27 and TRBJ2-3; TRBD2 aligns across 10 bases. Germline CDR1 MNHEY, CDR2 SMNVEV (reference sequence). The CDR3 runs 18 residues. The junction had 21 bases not matched to a gene; V was cut back by 5 bases and J by 10 bases. This CDR3 reads CASSPPSLSGRPTESQYF. The DNA of the CDR3 is TGTGCCAGCAGTCCCCCATCCCTTAGCGGGAGGCCCACAGAATCGCAGTATTTT.

This clone was detected only a few times. The rearrangement uses TRBV28 and TRBJ2-2; D is unresolved. The CDR3 has 14 amino acids. Germline values: CDR1 MDHEN, CDR2 SYDVKM. Trimming took 5 bases from V and 4 from J, leaving 11 bases between them. The CDR3 coding sequence is TGTGCCAGCAGTCGCGACCAAACCACCGGGGAGCTGTTTTTT. This sequence encodes CASSRDQTTGELFF.

The chain combines TRBV6-5 with TRBJ2-1, with 8 positions matching TRBD2. Germline V gene sequence: CDR1 MNHEY, CDR2 SVGAGI. Losses at the gene ends were 2 bases for V and 8 bases for J; bases not matched to a gene: 8. This CDR3 spans 15 amino acids. CDR3 protein: CASSYAASGLYEQFF. The CDR3 bases are TGTGCCAGCAGTTACGCCGCTAGCGGGTTATATGAGCAGTTCTTC.

This clone was counted a single time. The CDR3 DNA reads as TGCGCCAGCAGCCGAGACCTCGGGGTGTACAATGAGCAGTTCTTC. This sequence encodes CASSRDLGVYNEQFF. The rearrangement joins TRBV4-1 to TRBJ2-1; possibly TRBD2 for D (5 bases). CDR1 is MGHRA and CDR2 is YSYEKL in the germline V gene. The CDR3 extends over 15 amino acids. Trimming left V 4 bases short and J 4 bases short, with 14 bases between.

This sequence joins TRBV28 and TRBJ2-7; D is unclear. Trimming took 3 bases from V and 2 from J, leaving 5 bases between them. Germline V CDR1 and CDR2: MDHEN, SYDVKM. The CDR3 sequence is 12 residues long. This chain's CDR3 is CASSFPTYEQYF. The CDR3 DNA follows: TGTGCCAGCAGTTTCCCTACCTACGAGCAGTACTTC.

V usage is TRBV7-8 and J usage is TRBJ1-5; D possibly corresponds to TRBD1 (6 bases). Germline loops: CDR1 SGHVS, CDR2 FQNEAQ. CDR3 size: 15 residues. V dropped 3 bases and J dropped 0 bases, with 9 bases sitting between them. This CDR3 reads CASSFGQSSNQPQHF. CDR3 DNA: TGTGCCAGCAGCTTCGGACAGTCTAGCAATCAGCCCCAGCATTTT.

This sequence joins TRBV7-2 and TRBJ2-7; 13 bases agree with TRBD2. Trimming took 0 bases from V and 5 from J; bases not matched to a gene: 7. This CDR3 has 17 residues. Germline V gives CDR1 SGHTA, CDR2 FQGNSA. The CDR3 region is CASSLATSGGYQNEQYF. CDR3 sequence (DNA): TGTGCCAGCAGCTTAGCGACTAGCGGGGGGTACCAAAACGAGCAGTACTTC.